Listed below are T cell receptor beta chains from one sample, sequenced in a study of cytotoxic CD8 clonotypes in ibrutinib-treated CLL. TCRdb's table, derived via immunoSEQ multiplex PCR, lists solely in-frame clones and lacks some. The sample holds some 93,000 clones, about 78% seen once. The sample in question was PBMCs, obtained after 12 months of ibrutinib treatment. The receptor set was obtained from a human donor with chronic lymphocytic leukemia. Each CDR3 is given with its conserved first and last residue. A D gene is named only where the DNA matches it firmly. Some rows have no size entry. The others give once, few or many, or a class for an expanded clone.

j_call,v_call,clone_size,d_call,cdr3_nt,cdr3_aa
TRBJ1-5,TRBV6-1,-,-,TGTGCCAGCAACGACTTTGATCAGCCCCAGCATTTT,CASNDFDQPQHF
TRBJ1-6,TRBV5-4,-,TRBD1,TGTGCCAGCAGGATTGGCCCGGACAGGTTATCAGATTCACCCCTCCACTTT,CASRIGPDRLSDSPLHF
TRBJ2-7,TRBV7-9,-,TRBD1,TGTGCCAGCAGTCTCCGGGACAGGGGCGAGCAGTACTTC,CASSLRDRGEQYF
TRBJ1-1,TRBV12-5,-,-,TGTGCTAGTGGTTTGAGCAGGATCTATGTCGGTGACACTGAAGCTTTCTTT,CASGLSRIYVGDTEAFF
TRBJ2-1,TRBV5-1,-,-,TGCGCCAGCAGCCACCAGTCGAGGGATGAGCAGTTCTTC,CASSHQSRDEQFF
TRBJ1-1,TRBV13,-,TRBD1,TGTGCCAGCAGCTACCGGGACAGGAACACTGAAGCTTTCTTT,CASSYRDRNTEAFF
TRBJ2-3,TRBV9,-,TRBD1,TGTGCCAGCAGGGGTCGGCGGCTAGGACAGGAGAGCACAGATACGCAGTATTTT,CASRGRRLGQESTDTQYF
TRBJ2-3,TRBV12-5,-,-,TGTGCTAGCCTCCGGGACGGACTAAGCACAGATACGCAGTATTTT,CASLRDGLSTDTQYF
TRBJ1-1,TRBV30,-,-,TGTGCCTGGAGTGGGGACACTGAAGCTTTCTTT,CAWSGDTEAFF
TRBJ2-7,TRBV15,-,-,TGTGCCACCAGCAGAGATCGCGCTGACCCGTACTTC,CATSRDRADPYF
TRBJ2-7,TRBV18,-,-,TGTGCCAGCTCACCAGGAATCTACGAGCAGTACTTC,CASSPGIYEQYF
TRBJ2-7,TRBV7-9,-,-,TGTGCCAGCAGTCCTGATGGGTACGAGCAGTACTTC,CASSPDGYEQYF
TRBJ2-1,TRBV2,-,TRBD1,TGTGCCAGCAGTGAAATTATGCCGGGACAGGCGTCCTACAATGAGCAGTTCTTC,CASSEIMPGQASYNEQFF
TRBJ1-3,TRBV25-1,-,-,TGTGCCAGCAGCAGCAGCCGCTCTGGAAACACCATATATTTT,CASSSSRSGNTIYF
TRBJ2-3,TRBV19,-,-,TGTGCCAGTAGTACGGGACCGACAGATACGCAGTATTTT,CASSTGPTDTQYF
TRBJ2-3,TRBV5-4,-,-,TGTGCCAGCGGGGGGCCCTACACAGATACGCAGTATTTT,CASGGPYTDTQYF
TRBJ2-2,TRBV5-5,-,-,TGTGCCAGCAGCCTCACACCGAACACCGGGGAGCTGTTTTTT,CASSLTPNTGELFF
TRBJ1-1,TRBV29-1,-,-,TGCAGCGTTTACGTTAGCCAGGGCACTGAAGCTTTCTTT,CSVYVSQGTEAFF
TRBJ2-7,TRBV25-1,-,-,TGTGCCAGCAGTGAGGGGGCACTCTATTCCTACGAGCAGTACTTC,CASSEGALYSYEQYF
TRBJ2-1,TRBV5-6,-,-,TGTGCCAGCAGCTTGCCAGACAATGAGCAGTTCTTC,CASSLPDNEQFF
TRBJ1-5,TRBV7-2,-,-,TGTGCCAGCAGCTTAGGGCAGGGCAATCAGCCCCAGCATTTT,CASSLGQGNQPQHF
TRBJ1-1,TRBV7-6,-,-,TGTGCCAGCAGTAAGGGTGTCGGGACTGAAGCTTTCTTT,CASSKGVGTEAFF
TRBJ2-7,TRBV29-1,few,-,TGCAGCGTTCTGCGGTTTAATCCTTACGAGCAGTACTTC,CSVLRFNPYEQYF
TRBJ1-2,TRBV12-5,once,-,TGTGCTAGTGGTTTGCCCTCAGGGAGAACAGTACGGGGCTACACCTTC,CASGLPSGRTVRGYTF
TRBJ2-7,TRBV7-9,-,-,TGTGCCAGCAGCTACGCCCGGAGCTCCTACGAGCAGTACTTC,CASSYARSSYEQYF
TRBJ1-1,TRBV7-9,-,TRBD1,TGTGCCAGCAGCTCCGACAGGGGGAGGACTGAAGCTTTCTTT,CASSSDRGRTEAFF
TRBJ2-6,TRBV7-8,-,-,TGTGCCAGCAGCCCCCTCCTCGCGGGGAGCTCTGGGGCCAACGTCCTGACTTTC,CASSPLLAGSSGANVLTF
TRBJ1-2,TRBV7-9,once,TRBD1,TGTGCCAGCAACATAGGACAGGGCCCTTATGGCTACACCTTC,CASNIGQGPYGYTF
TRBJ1-2,TRBV25-1,-,-,TGTGCCAGCACTCCGACGGCTAACTATGGCTACACCTTC,CASTPTANYGYTF
TRBJ2-3,TRBV2,-,-,TGTGCCAGCAGTTGGAGGTACACAGATACGCAGTATTTT,CASSWRYTDTQYF
TRBJ1-6,TRBV5-1,-,-,TGCGCCAGCAGCTTGGACGGGCAGGGTTATTCACCCCTCCACTTT,CASSLDGQGYSPLHF
TRBJ1-6,TRBV25-1,-,-,TGTGCCAGCAGGGGTTTTGAGGGTTCACCCCTCCACTTT,CASRGFEGSPLHF
TRBJ2-7,TRBV2,once,-,TGTGCCAGCAGTGAAAAGGGTTTAGGGCAGTACTTC,CASSEKGLGQYF
TRBJ2-7,TRBV19,-,TRBD1,TGTGCCACTTCCAGGTCCGGGACAGGGTACGAGCAGTACTTC,CATSRSGTGYEQYF
TRBJ2-2,TRBV4-3,-,-,TGCGCCAGCAGCCAAGATTTTGTCAGGAACACCGGGGAGCTGTTTTTT,CASSQDFVRNTGELFF
TRBJ1-4,TRBV10-3,-,-,TGTGCCATGGGACGAGGGCTTAATGAAAAACTGTTTTTT,CAMGRGLNEKLFF
TRBJ2-1,TRBV6-1,-,-,TGTGCCAGCAGTGAACGGGTGGGCACCTCCTACAATGAGCAGTTCTTC,CASSERVGTSYNEQFF
TRBJ1-2,TRBV28,-,TRBD1,TGTGCCAGCAGTTTCCCACATGCGGGACAGGGGTATGGCTACACCTTC,CASSFPHAGQGYGYTF
TRBJ2-5,TRBV6-6,once,-,TGTGCCAGCAGTTACGAGGGCGAGCCGAAGACCCAGTACTTC,CASSYEGEPKTQYF
TRBJ1-6,TRBV14,-,-,TGTGCCAGCAGCTTTCTACAGGGAAATTCACCCCTCCACTTT,CASSFLQGNSPLHF
TRBJ1-2,TRBV25-1,-,-,TGTGCCAGCAGGGATAGACGCCGAGATAACTATGGCTACACCTTC,CASRDRRRDNYGYTF
TRBJ2-3,TRBV7-9,-,-,TGTGCCAGCAGCCTCGGCCTCGACGGCACAGATACGCAGTATTTT,CASSLGLDGTDTQYF
TRBJ1-4,TRBV28,-,-,TGTGCCAGCAGTTTTGGGGATCGGTATAATGAAAAACTGTTTTTT,CASSFGDRYNEKLFF
TRBJ2-7,TRBV5-4,-,-,TGTGCCAGCAGCCGGGACTCCGAATCCTACGAGCAGTACTTC,CASSRDSESYEQYF
TRBJ2-1,TRBV27,-,TRBD1,TGTGCCAGCAGCCCCTCGGGACAGGGATTCAATGAGCAGTTCTTC,CASSPSGQGFNEQFF
TRBJ1-1,TRBV10-3,once,-,TGTGCCATCAGGGACCCACAAGGCTTAAACACTGAAGCTTTCTTT,CAIRDPQGLNTEAFF
TRBJ1-6,TRBV6-1,-,-,TGTGCCAGCAGTGTAGGACCTTATAATTCACCCCTCCACTTT,CASSVGPYNSPLHF
TRBJ2-5,TRBV6-5,-,TRBD2,TGTGCCAGCCGACCGGGACTAGCCACGGAGACCCAGTACTTC,CASRPGLATETQYF
TRBJ2-1,TRBV11-3,-,-,TGTGCCAGCAGCTTAGATCTCCACAGTTACAATGAGCAGTTCTTC,CASSLDLHSYNEQFF
TRBJ2-7,TRBV6-6,once,TRBD1,TGTGCCAGCAGCCTCAGGGACAGGGACTACGAGCAGTACTTC,CASSLRDRDYEQYF
TRBJ2-7,TRBV2,-,-,TGTGCCAGCACGGCAGGCTCCTACGAGCAGTACTTC,CASTAGSYEQYF
TRBJ2-7,TRBV21-1,-,-,TGTGCCAGCAGCCCTCGGACCGGCACAGGATACGAGCAGTACTTC,CASSPRTGTGYEQYF